The rows below give T cell receptor beta chains drawn from one sample of a study of cytomegalovirus exposure and HLA in healthy donors. TCRdb's copy holds only in-frame clones and misses some; the assay was immunoSEQ multiplex PCR. This table has around 85,000 clones, around four fifths appearing once. The material sequenced was PBMCs. The receptor set was obtained from a man under 40 in good health and CMV-seronegative. The CDR3 runs from the conserved cysteine through the conserved F or W. The order of the fields is clone size, D gene, J gene, V gene, CDR3 DNA, CDR3 protein. D genes are given only for firm matches. Not every row has a clone size; where given, it reads once, few, many or a size class.

- - TRBJ2-7 TRBV6-5 TGTGCCAGCAGTAGGTACAGCTCCTACGAGCAGTACTTC CASSRYSSYEQYF
- TRBD1 TRBJ1-4 TRBV18 TGTGCCAGCTCACGTTCCGGGACAGGGGCAACTAATGAAAAACTGTTTTTT CASSRSGTGATNEKLFF
few - TRBJ1-4 TRBV7-9 TGTGCCAGCAGCCCCTTCGGGGGAGAAGACGAAAAACTGTTTTTT CASSPFGGEDEKLFF
- - TRBJ2-5 TRBV27 TGTGCCAGCAGCCCTTCGACAGGTCCGTACCAAGAGACCCAGTACTTC CASSPSTGPYQETQYF
- - TRBJ1-5 TRBV6-1 TGTGCCAGCAGTGAAGCAAGGGGAAGGCAGCCCCAGCATTTT CASSEARGRQPQHF
- TRBD1 TRBJ1-1 TRBV6-6 TGTGCCAGCAGTCCTACCCCAGGGGGATCCGACACTGAAGCTTTCTTT CASSPTPGGSDTEAFF
- TRBD2 TRBJ2-1 TRBV10-1 TGCGCCAGCTCCCGGGCTAGCGGGGATTACAATGAGCAGTTCTTC CASSRASGDYNEQFF
- TRBD1 TRBJ1-5 TRBV7-2 TGTGCCAGCAGCGGACTACGGGACAGGGGGCATCAGCCCCAGCATTTT CASSGLRDRGHQPQHF
- TRBD1 TRBJ2-7 TRBV5-6 TGTGCCAGCAGCTTATTTACAGGGGGCGTCTCCTGGTCCTACGAGCAGTACTTC CASSLFTGGVSWSYEQYF
few TRBD1 TRBJ1-2 TRBV19 TGTGCCAGTAGTCTTTACGGGGACAGGGGGCACGGCTACACCTTC CASSLYGDRGHGYTF
once TRBD1 TRBJ1-1 TRBV11-2 TGTGCCAGCATCGCTACAGGGGACACTGAAGCTTTCTTT CASIATGDTEAFF
- TRBD1 TRBJ1-2 TRBV5-1 TGCGCCAGCAGCACAGAAACAGGGGATGGCTACACCTTC CASSTETGDGYTF
- - TRBJ1-5 TRBV2 TGTGCCAGCAGGTCGGGTCTTAGCAATCAGCCCCAGCATTTT CASRSGLSNQPQHF
- TRBD1 TRBJ1-4 TRBV2 TGTGCCAGCAGTCGGAGGACAGGGATTAATGAAAAACTGTTTTTT CASSRRTGINEKLFF
once - TRBJ2-5 TRBV7-2 TGTGCCAGCAGCTTAGTGACTAGTCGTGTGGAGACCCAGTACTTC CASSLVTSRVETQYF
once TRBD2 TRBJ2-3 TRBV7-2 TGTGCCAGCAGCTTAGCTCTAGCGGGTGTAAGCACAGATACGCAGTATTTT CASSLALAGVSTDTQYF
- - TRBJ1-2 TRBV7-8 TGTGCCAGCAGCTTTGCGGGAGTGGATGGCTACACCTTC CASSFAGVDGYTF
- TRBD2 TRBJ2-7 TRBV13 TGTGCCAGCAGCTCCCGGACTAGCGGGGTCGGCGAGCAGTACTTC CASSSRTSGVGEQYF
- TRBD1 TRBJ1-5 TRBV6-5 TGTGCCAGCAGCCCCTGGACAGGGGTGGGCCAGCCCCAGCATTTT CASSPWTGVGQPQHF
- - TRBJ1-1 TRBV6-5 TGTGCCAGCAGTTCCAGGGCCCTGAGGCTCGAAGCTTTCTTT CASSSRALRLEAFF
- - TRBJ2-7 TRBV4-1 TGCGCCAGCAGCCGGCACTACGAGCAGTACTTC CASSRHYEQYF
- - TRBJ1-1 TRBV7-9 TGTGCCAGCATCTACCGGACGGGGGAAGCTTTCTTT CASIYRTGEAFF
once - TRBJ2-7 TRBV14 TGTGCCAGCAGCGCCCAGGGTTACGAGCAGTACTTC CASSAQGYEQYF
- - TRBJ1-5 TRBV2 TGTGCCAGCAGTGCTGGGCGTGAACATCAGCCCCAGCATTTT CASSAGREHQPQHF
- TRBD2 TRBJ2-3 TRBV6-5 TGTGCCAGCAGTTACTTAGCGGGAGGCGGAGCAGATACGCAGTATTTT CASSYLAGGGADTQYF
- TRBD2 TRBJ2-1 TRBV11-3 TGTGCCAGCAGCTTCGGGCGGGGGGGCCACGATGAGCAGTTCTTC CASSFGRGGHDEQFF
- TRBD1 TRBJ2-7 TRBV10-1 TGCGCCAGCAGGGGACAGGGGAGTTACGAGCAGTACTTC CASRGQGSYEQYF
- TRBD2 TRBJ2-7 TRBV29-1 TGCAGCGTTTTAACAGCGGGGATCTACGAGCAGTACTTC CSVLTAGIYEQYF
once - TRBJ1-2 TRBV18 TGTGCCAGCTCACCAGGAGTAACACGGGATTTCCGCAATGGCTACACCTTC CASSPGVTRDFRNGYTF
- TRBD2 TRBJ2-1 TRBV2 TGTGCCAGCAGTGTGGGAATAGCGGGGGGGAACAATGAGCAGTTCTTC CASSVGIAGGNNEQFF
- - TRBJ1-1 TRBV7-9 TGTGCCAGCAGCTTAGAGTTCAGGGAGAACACTGAAGCTTTCTTT CASSLEFRENTEAFF
- - TRBJ2-1 TRBV27 TGTGCCACCGTTGGGAAAACTAGCCCCACCTACAATGAGCAGTTCTTC CATVGKTSPTYNEQFF
- TRBD1 TRBJ2-7 TRBV10-1 TGCGCCAGCAGCTTGGGACAGATTACCTACGAGCAGTACTTC CASSLGQITYEQYF
- TRBD1 TRBJ2-5 TRBV30 TGTGCCTGGGCGGGACAGGGAGGAGGGACCCAGTACTTC CAWAGQGGGTQYF
- - TRBJ2-7 TRBV18 TGTGCCAGCTCACCGATATACGGCTACGAGCAGTACTTC CASSPIYGYEQYF
- - TRBJ2-3 TRBV5-1 TGCGCCAGCAGCTTAGCGGCGGGGCCAGATACGCAGTATTTT CASSLAAGPDTQYF
- TRBD1 TRBJ1-1 TRBV29-1 TGCAGCGCCCACAGGGGGCCGGGTGAAGCTTTCTTT CSAHRGPGEAFF
- - TRBJ1-5 TRBV5-5 TGTGCCAGCAGCTTTGCAGGGAGGGATCAGCCCCAGCATTTT CASSFAGRDQPQHF
- - TRBJ2-7 TRBV6-5 TGTGCCAGCAGTTACACCGGCCTGCGGGGCGAGCAGTACTTC CASSYTGLRGEQYF
- TRBD1 TRBJ2-7 TRBV5-1 TGCGCCAGCAGCTTGGACAGGGGGCGCAACGAGCAGTACTTC CASSLDRGRNEQYF